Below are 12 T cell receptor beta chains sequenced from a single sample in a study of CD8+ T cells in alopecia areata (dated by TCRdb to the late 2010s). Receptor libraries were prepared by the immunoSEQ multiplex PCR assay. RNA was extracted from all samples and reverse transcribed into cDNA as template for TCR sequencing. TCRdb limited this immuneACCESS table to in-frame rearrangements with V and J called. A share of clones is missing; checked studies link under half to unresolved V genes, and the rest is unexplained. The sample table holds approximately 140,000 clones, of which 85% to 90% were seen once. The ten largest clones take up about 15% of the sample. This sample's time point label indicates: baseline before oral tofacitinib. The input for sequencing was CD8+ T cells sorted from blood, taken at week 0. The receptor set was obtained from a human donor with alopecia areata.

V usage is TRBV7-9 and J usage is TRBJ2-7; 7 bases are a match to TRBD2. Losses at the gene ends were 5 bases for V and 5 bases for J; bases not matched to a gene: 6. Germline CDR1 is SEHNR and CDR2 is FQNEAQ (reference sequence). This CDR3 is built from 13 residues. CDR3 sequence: CASSAGTKDEQYF. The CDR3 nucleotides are TGTGCCAGCAGCGCCGGGACTAAGGACGAGCAGTACTTC.

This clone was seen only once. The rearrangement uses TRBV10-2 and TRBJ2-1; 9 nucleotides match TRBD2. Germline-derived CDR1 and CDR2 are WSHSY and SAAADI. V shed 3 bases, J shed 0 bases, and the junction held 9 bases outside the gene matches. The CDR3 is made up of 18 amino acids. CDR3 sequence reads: CASSESSGDMSSYNEQFF. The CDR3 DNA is TGCGCCAGCAGTGAATCTAGCGGGGATATGAGCTCCTACAATGAGCAGTTCTTC.

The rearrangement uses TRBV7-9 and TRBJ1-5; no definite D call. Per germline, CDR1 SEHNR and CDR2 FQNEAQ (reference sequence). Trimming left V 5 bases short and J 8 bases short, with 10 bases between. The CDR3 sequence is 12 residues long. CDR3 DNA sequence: TGTGCCAGCAGCACCATCGGGGAGCCCCAGCATTTT. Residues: CASSTIGEPQHF. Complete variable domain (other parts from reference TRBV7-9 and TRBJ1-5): DTGVSQNPRHKITKRGQNVTFRCDPISEHNRLYWYRQTLGQGPEFLTYFQNEAQLEKSRLLSDRFSAERPKGSFSTLEIQRTEQGDSAMYLCASSTIGEPQHFGDGTRLSIL.

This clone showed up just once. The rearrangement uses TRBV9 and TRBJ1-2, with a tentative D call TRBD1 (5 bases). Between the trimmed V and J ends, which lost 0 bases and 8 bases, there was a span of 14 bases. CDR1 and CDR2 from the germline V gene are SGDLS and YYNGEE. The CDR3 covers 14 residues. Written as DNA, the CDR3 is TGTGCCAGCAGCGTAGGCGGGGGACTGCAGGGCTACACCTTC. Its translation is CASSVGGGLQGYTF.

CDR3 sequence (DNA): TGTGCCAGCAGCGAGGGACAGGAGACGAATTACGAGCAGTACTTC. This encodes CASSEGQETNYEQYF. The chain employs TRBV2 and TRBJ2-7; TRBD1 matches 8 bases. Germline CDR1 is SNHLY and CDR2 is FYNNEI. V shed 6 bases and J 4 bases; nucleotides not matched to a gene: 11. The CDR3 is made up of 15 amino acids.

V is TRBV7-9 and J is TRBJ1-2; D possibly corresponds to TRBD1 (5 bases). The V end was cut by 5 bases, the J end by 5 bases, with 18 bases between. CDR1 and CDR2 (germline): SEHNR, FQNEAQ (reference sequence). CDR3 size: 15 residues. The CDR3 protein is CASSAPLGETYGYTF. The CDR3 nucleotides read TGTGCCAGCAGCGCCCCCCTGGGGGAAACGTATGGCTACACCTTC. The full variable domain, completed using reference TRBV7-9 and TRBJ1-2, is DTGVSQNPRHKITKRGQNVTFRCDPISEHNRLYWYRQTLGQGPEFLTYFQNEAQLEKSRLLSDRFSAERPKGSFSTLEIQRTEQGDSAMYLCASSAPLGETYGYTFGSGTRLTVV.

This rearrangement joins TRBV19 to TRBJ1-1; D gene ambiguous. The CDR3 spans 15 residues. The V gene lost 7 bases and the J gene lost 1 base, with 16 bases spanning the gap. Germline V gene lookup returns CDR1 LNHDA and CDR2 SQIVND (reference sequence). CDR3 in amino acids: CASTDSIGPNTEAFF. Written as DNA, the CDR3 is TGTGCCAGTACCGATTCGATTGGACCGAACACTGAAGCTTTCTTT.

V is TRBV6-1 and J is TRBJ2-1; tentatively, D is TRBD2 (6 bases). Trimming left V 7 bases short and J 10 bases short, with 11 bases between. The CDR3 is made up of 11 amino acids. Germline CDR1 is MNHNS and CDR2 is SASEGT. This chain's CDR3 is CASTIAEEQFF. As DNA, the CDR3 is TGTGCCAGCACAATAGCGGAAGAGCAGTTCTTC.

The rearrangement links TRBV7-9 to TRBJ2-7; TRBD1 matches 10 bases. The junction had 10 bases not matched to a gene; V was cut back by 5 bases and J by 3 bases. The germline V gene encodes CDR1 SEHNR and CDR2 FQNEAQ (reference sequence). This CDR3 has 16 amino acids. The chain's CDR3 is CASSPSSGTGVYEQYF. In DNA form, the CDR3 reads TGTGCCAGCAGCCCCTCCTCGGGGACAGGGGTCTACGAGCAGTACTTC.

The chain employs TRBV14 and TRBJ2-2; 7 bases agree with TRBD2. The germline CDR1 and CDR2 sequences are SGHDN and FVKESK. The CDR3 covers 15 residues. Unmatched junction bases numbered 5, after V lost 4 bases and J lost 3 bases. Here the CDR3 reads CASSPWEGYTGELFF. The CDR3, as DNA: TGTGCCAGCAGCCCCTGGGAGGGATACACCGGGGAGCTGTTTTTT.

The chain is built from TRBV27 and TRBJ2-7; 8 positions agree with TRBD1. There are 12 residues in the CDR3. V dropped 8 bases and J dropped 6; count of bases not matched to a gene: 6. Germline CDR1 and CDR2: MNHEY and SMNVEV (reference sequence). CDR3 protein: CASAGGWGEQYF. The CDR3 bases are TGTGCCAGCGCAGGGGGCTGGGGCGAGCAGTACTTC.

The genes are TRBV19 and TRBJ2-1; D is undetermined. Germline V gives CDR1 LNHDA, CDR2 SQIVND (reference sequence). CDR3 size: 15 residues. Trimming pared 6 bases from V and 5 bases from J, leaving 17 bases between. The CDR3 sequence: CASRITRVGHNEQFF. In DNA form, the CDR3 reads TGTGCCAGTAGGATCACTCGGGTGGGTCACAATGAGCAGTTCTTC. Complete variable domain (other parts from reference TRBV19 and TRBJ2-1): DGGITQSPKYLFRKEGQNVTLSCEQNLNHDAMYWYRQDPGQGLRLIYYSQIVNDFQKGDIAEGYSVSREKKESFPLTVTSAQKNPTAFYLCASRITRVGHNEQFFGPGTRLTVL.